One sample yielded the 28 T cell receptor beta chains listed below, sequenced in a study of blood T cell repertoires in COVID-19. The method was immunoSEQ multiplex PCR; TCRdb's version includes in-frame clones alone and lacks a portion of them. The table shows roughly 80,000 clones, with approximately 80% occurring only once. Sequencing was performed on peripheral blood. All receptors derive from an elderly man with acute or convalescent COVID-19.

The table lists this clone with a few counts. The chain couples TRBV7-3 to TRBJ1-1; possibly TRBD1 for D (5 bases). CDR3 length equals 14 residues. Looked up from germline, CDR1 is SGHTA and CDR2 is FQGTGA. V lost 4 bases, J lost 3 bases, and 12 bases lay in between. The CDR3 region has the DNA TGTGCCAGCAGCTGGGGCCTAGGGGACACTGAAGCTTTCTTT. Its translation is CASSWGLGDTEAFF.

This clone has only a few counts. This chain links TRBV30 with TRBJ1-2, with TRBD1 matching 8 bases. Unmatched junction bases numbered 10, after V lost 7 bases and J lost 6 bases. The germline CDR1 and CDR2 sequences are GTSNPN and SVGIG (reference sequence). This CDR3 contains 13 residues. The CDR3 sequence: CASVQTGVDGYTF. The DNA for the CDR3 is TGTGCCTCGGTTCAGACAGGGGTGGATGGCTACACCTTC.

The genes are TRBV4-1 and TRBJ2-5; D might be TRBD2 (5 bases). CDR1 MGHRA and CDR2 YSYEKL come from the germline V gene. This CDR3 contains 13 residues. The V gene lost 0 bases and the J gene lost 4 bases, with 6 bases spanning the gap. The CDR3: CASSQEDLETQYF. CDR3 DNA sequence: TGCGCCAGCAGCCAAGAGGACTTAGAGACCCAGTACTTC.

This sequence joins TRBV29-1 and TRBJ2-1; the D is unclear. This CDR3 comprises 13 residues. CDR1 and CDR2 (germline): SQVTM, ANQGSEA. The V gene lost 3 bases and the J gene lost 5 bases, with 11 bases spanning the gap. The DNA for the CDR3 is TGCAGCGTTGATCAGACATTCAACAATGAGCAGTTCTTC. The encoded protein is CSVDQTFNNEQFF.

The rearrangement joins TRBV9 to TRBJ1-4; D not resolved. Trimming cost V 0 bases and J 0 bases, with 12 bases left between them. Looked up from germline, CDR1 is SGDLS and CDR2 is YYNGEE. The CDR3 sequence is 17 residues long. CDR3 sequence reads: CASSVGGRPTTNEKLFF. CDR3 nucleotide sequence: TGTGCCAGCAGCGTAGGTGGCAGGCCAACAACTAATGAAAAACTGTTTTTT.

The CDR3 DNA reads TGTGCCAGCAGCCAAGTCCCCAGGGGTAGAGAAAAACTGTTTTTT. Amino acid sequence: CASSQVPRGREKLFF. V and J are TRBV14 and TRBJ1-4, with TRBD1 as a possible D gene (6 bases). The CDR3 has 15 amino acids. Germline CDR1 reads SGHDN; CDR2 reads FVKESK. Trimming stripped 1 base from V and 8 bases from J, with 14 bases between.

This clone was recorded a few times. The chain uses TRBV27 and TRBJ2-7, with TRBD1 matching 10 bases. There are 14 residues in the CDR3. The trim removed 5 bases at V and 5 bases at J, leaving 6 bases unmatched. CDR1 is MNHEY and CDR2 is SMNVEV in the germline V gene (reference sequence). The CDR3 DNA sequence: TGTGCCAGCAGTGGCCGGACAGGGGGGGACGAGCAGTACTTC. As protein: CASSGRTGGDEQYF.

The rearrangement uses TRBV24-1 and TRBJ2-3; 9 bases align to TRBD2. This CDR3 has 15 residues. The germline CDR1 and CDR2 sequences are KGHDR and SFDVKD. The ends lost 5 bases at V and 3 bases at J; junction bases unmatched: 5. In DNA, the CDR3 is TGTGCCACCAGTGGCGGGGGGGCGGGTACAGATACGCAGTATTTT. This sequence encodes CATSGGGAGTDTQYF.

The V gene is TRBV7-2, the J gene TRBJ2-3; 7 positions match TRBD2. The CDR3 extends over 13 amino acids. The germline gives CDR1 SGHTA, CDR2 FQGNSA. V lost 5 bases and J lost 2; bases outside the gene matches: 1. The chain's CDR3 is CASSRDYTDTQYF. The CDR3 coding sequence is TGTGCCAGCAGCCGGGACTACACAGATACGCAGTATTTT.

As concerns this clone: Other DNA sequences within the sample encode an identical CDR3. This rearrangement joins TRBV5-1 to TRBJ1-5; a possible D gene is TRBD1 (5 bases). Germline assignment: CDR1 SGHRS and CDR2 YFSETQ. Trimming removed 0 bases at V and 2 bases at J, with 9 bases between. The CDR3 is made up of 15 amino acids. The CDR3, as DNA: TGCGCCAGCAGCTTGGAGCAGGGCCGCAATCAGCCCCAGCATTTT. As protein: CASSLEQGRNQPQHF.

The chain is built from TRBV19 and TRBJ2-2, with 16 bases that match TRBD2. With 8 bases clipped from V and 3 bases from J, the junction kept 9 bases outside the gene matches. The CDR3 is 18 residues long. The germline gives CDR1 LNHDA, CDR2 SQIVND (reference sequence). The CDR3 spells CASGPGLAGGRDTGELFF. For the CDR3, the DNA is TGTGCCAGTGGACCGGGACTAGCGGGGGGGCGTGACACCGGGGAGCTGTTTTTT. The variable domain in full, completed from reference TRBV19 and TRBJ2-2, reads DGGITQSPKYLFRKEGQNVTLSCEQNLNHDAMYWYRQDPGQGLRLIYYSQIVNDFQKGDIAEGYSVSREKKESFPLTVTSAQKNPTAFYLCASGPGLAGGRDTGELFFGEGSRLTVL.

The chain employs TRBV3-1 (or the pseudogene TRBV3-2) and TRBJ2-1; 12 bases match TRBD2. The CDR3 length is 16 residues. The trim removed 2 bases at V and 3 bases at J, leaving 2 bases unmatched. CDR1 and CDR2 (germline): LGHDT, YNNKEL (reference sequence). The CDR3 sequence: CASSQLAGGDYNEQFF. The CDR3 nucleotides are TGTGCCAGCAGCCAACTAGCGGGGGGGGACTACAATGAGCAGTTCTTC.

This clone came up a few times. For the CDR3, the DNA is TGTGCCAGCAGTCCCGGGGGGCGGACTGAAGCTTTCTTT. Its protein is CASSPGGRTEAFF. The chain joins TRBV2 to TRBJ1-1; weak D call: TRBD1 (6 bases). The germline V and J ends were trimmed by 5 bases and 5 bases, with 12 bases remaining between them. Germline V gene data show CDR1 as SNHLY and CDR2 as FYNNEI. The CDR3 spans 13 residues.

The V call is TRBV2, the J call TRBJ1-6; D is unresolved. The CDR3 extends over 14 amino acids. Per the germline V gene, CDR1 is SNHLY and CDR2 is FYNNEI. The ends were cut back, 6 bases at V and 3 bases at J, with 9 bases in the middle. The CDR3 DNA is TGTGCCAGCAGCCTAGTGGTCTATAATTCACCCCTCCACTTT. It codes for CASSLVVYNSPLHF.

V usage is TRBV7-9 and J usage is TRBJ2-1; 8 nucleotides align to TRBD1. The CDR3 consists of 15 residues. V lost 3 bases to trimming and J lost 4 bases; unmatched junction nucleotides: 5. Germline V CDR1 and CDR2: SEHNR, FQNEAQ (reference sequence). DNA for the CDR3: TGTGCCAGCAGCTTTGCGGACAGGGCGTACAATGAGCAGTTCTTC. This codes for CASSFADRAYNEQFF.

This chain's CDR3 is CASSLTGTRGEQYF. In DNA form, the CDR3 reads TGTGCCAGCAGCCTTACCGGGACAAGAGGCGAGCAGTACTTC. This chain joins TRBV3-1 (or the pseudogene TRBV3-2) and TRBJ2-7, with D perhaps TRBD1 (6 bases). V lost 4 bases to trimming and J lost 6 bases, with 16 bases between them. The CDR3 is 14 residues long. Germline V gene data show CDR1 as LGHDT and CDR2 as YNNKEL (reference sequence).

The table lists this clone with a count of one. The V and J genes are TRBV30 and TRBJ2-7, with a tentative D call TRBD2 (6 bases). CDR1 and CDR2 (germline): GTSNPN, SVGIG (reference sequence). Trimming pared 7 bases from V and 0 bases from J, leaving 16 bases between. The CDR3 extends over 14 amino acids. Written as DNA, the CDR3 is TGTGCCTCGGCTAGCGTCAAGGGCTCCTACGAGCAGTACTTC. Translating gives CASASVKGSYEQYF.

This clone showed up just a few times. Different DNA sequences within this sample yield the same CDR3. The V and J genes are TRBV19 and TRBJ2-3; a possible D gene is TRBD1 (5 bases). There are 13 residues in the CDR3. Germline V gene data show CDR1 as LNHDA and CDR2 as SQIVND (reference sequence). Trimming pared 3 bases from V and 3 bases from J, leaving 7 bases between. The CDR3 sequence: CASSISGTDTQYF. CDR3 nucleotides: TGTGCCAGTAGTATCTCAGGGACAGATACGCAGTATTTT.

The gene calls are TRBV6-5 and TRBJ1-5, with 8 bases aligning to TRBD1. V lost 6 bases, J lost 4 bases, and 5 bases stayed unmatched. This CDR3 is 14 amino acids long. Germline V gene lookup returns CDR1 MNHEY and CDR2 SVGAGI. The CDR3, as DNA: TGTGCCAGCAGGGGACAGGCTACTAATCAGCCCCAGCATTTT. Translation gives CASRGQATNQPQHF.

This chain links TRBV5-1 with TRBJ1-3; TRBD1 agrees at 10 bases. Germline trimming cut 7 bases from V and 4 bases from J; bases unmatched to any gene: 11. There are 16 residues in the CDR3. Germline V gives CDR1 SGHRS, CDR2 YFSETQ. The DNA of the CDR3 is TGCGCCAGCGGAAACGGAGGGACAGGGGAAGGAAACACCATATATTTT. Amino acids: CASGNGGTGEGNTIYF.

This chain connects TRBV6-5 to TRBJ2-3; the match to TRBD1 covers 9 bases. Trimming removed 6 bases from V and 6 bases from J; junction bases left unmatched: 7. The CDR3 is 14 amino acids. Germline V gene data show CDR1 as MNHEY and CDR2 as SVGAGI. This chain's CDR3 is CASRTGGPQDTQYF. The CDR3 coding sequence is TGTGCCAGCAGGACAGGGGGGCCCCAGGATACGCAGTATTTT.

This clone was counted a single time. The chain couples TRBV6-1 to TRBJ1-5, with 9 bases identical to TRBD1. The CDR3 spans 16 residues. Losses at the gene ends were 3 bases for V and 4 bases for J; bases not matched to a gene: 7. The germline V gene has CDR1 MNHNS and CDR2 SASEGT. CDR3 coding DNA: TGTGCCAGCAGTGACCCGGGACAGGGATCAAATCAGCCCCAGCATTTT. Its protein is CASSDPGQGSNQPQHF.

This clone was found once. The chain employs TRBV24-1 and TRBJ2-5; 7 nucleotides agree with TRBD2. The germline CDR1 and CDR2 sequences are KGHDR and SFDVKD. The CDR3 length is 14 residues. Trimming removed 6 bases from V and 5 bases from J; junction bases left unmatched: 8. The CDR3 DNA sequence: TGTGCCACCAGTCTAAGCGGGGCCGGGGAGACCCAGTACTTC. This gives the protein CATSLSGAGETQYF.

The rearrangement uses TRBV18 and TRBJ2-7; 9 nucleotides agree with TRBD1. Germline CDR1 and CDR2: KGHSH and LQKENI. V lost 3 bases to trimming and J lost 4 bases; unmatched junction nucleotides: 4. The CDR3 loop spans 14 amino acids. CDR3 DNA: TGTGCCAGCTCACCTAGACAGGGGGGATACGAGCAGTACTTC. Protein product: CASSPRQGGYEQYF.

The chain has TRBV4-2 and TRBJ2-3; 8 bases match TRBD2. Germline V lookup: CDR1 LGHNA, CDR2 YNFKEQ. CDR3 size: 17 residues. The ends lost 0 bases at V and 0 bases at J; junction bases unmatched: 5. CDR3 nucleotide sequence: TGTGCCAGCAGCCAAGATCCTGCGGGGGGAAGCACAGATACGCAGTATTTT. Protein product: CASSQDPAGGSTDTQYF.

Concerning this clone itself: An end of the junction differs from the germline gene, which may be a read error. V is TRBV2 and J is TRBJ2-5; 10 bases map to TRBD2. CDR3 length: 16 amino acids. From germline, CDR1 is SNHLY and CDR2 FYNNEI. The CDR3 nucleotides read TGTGCCAGCAGCCGGACTAGCGGTGGGAGTAGAGAGGCCCAGTACTTC. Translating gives CASSRTSGGSREAQYF.

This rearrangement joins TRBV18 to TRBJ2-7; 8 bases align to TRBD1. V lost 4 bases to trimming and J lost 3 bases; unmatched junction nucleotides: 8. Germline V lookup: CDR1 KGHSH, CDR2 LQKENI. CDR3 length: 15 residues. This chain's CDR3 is CASSLGQGGGYEQYF. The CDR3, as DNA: TGTGCCAGCTCACTCGGACAGGGTGGAGGCTACGAGCAGTACTTC.

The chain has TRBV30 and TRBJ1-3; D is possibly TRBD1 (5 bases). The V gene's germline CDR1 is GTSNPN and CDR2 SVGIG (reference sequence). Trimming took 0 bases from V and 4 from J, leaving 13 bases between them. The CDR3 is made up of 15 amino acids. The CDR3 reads CAWSVSWQGGNTIYF. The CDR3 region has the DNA TGTGCCTGGAGTGTATCATGGCAGGGAGGAAACACCATATATTTT.